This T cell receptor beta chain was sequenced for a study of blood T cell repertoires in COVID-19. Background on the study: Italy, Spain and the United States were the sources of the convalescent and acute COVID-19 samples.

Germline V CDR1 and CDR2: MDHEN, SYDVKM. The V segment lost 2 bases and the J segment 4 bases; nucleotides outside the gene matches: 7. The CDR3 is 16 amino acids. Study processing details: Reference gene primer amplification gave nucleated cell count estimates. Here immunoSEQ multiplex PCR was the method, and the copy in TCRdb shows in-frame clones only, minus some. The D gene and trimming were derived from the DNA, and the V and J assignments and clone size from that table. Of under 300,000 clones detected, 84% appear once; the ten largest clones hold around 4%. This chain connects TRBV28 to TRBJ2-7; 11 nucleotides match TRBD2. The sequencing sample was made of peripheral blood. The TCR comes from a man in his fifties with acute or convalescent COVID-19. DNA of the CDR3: TGTGCCAGCAGTTTAGTCCCTAGCGGGAGGAGGTACGAGCAGTACTTC. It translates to CASSLVPSGRRYEQYF.